Described below is a single TCR beta chain sequence and its context. This record comes from a study of blood T cell repertoires in COVID-19. Study in general: The United States, Italy and Spain were the sources of the acute and convalescent COVID-19 samples. In each case, the material was cDNA or gDNA derived from T cells, B-cell-depleted T cells, or PBMCs.

Assay used: immunoSEQ multiplex PCR; TCRdb lists only in-frame clones, some missing. Here the sample spans around 70,000 clones, around 82% being singletons. Germline V CDR1 and CDR2: SGHKS, YYEKEE (reference sequence). Trimming took 4 bases from V and 0 from J, leaving 17 bases between them. The CDR3 loop spans 17 amino acids. V and J are TRBV5-5 and TRBJ1-5, with D possibly matching TRBD1 (6 bases). Sequenced sample: peripheral blood. The receptor's source is a man aged 60 to 75 with acute or convalescent COVID-19. The CDR3 region has the DNA TGTGCCAGCAGCACCTCCGGACAGACCAATAGCAATCAGCCCCAGCATTTT. Encoded protein: CASSTSGQTNSNQPQHF.